This T cell receptor beta chain was captured in a study of cytomegalovirus exposure and HLA in healthy donors. Study conclusions and caveats: An Asian-associated ancestry cluster reportedly showed fewer N-insertions than the roughly 670-donor mean in a later analysis. Association of a missense DCLRE1C variant with TCR beta V- and J-gene trimming was reported in a later analysis.

V lost 1 base to trimming and J lost 3 bases, with 6 bases between them. Germline lookup yields CDR1 SGHTA and CDR2 FQGNSA. The CDR3 totals 14 residues. As to this clone: Its antigen is undetermined.

The PCR was carried out with 60 Vbeta primers and 13 Jbeta primers. Under the authors' procedure: In a later analysis, some 80 million unique TCR beta chains included roughly 11 million shared by two or more donors. The assay was immunoSEQ multiplex PCR, and TCRdb's table has in-frame clones only and misses some. The V and J calls and the clone size are those of that table, but D and trimming were determined from the DNA. The data hold some 170,000 clones, with roughly 80% observed a single time. The chain links TRBV7-2 to TRBJ1-4, with D perhaps TRBD1 (6 bases). Specimen: PBMCs. This clonotype originated in a man aged 25 to 40 in good health and CMV-seropositive. CDR3: CASSLDRANEKLFF. In DNA, the CDR3 is TGTGCCAGCAGCTTAGACAGGGCTAATGAAAAACTGTTTTTT.